This is a list of T cell receptor beta chains from one sample in a study of OX40 agonist ivuxolimab in advanced cancers. Measured with immunoSEQ multiplex PCR; TCRdb has only the in-frame clones, and not every one. This sample carries roughly 70,000 clones, roughly 85% of them seen once, and the ten largest clones take 0.5% to 0.6%. Sequenced here: CD4+ or CD8+ T cells sorted from blood, sampled in a trial of the OX40 agonist ivuxolimab. These receptor sequences come from an adult with an advanced solid tumor such as melanoma, head and neck, liver or kidney cancer. Each CDR3 is given with its conserved first and last residue. Each record gives: J gene, clone size, V gene, D gene, CDR3 DNA, CDR3 protein. The D gene is left open where the match is weak. Some rows mark clone size as missing; the rest say once, few, many or name a class of expanded clone.

>TRBJ1-4|.|TRBV28|.
TGTGCCAGTACCGGGACACCGAATGAAAAACTGTTTTTT
CASTGTPNEKLFF
>TRBJ1-3|.|TRBV11-3|.
TGTGCCAGCAGCTTAAGCGGGGGAAGGTCTGGAAACACCATATATTTT
CASSLSGGRSGNTIYF
>TRBJ2-4|.|TRBV7-8|.
TGTGCCAGCAGCTTAGCGCGTAGCTGGGCCAAAAACATTCAGTACTTC
CASSLARSWAKNIQYF
>TRBJ2-7|.|TRBV5-1|TRBD2
TGCGCCAGCAGCCCCGGGTCTAGCGGGAGTGTCTACGAGCAGTACTTC
CASSPGSSGSVYEQYF
>TRBJ2-3|.|TRBV5-1|TRBD1
TGCGCCAGCAGCGAGTCGGGACAGGGAAGCACAGATACGCAGTATTTT
CASSESGQGSTDTQYF
>TRBJ1-1|.|TRBV28|.
TGTGCCAGCAGTTTGATGGGGGCGCGTATAGCTTTCTTT
CASSLMGARIAFF
>TRBJ2-7|.|TRBV19|.
TGTGCCAGTAGTATCCTAGGGGCGGGCTACGAGCAGTACTTC
CASSILGAGYEQYF
>TRBJ2-5|.|TRBV6-1|.
TGTGCCAGCAGTGCGGAGACGAAGGAGACCCAGTACTTC
CASSAETKETQYF
>TRBJ1-5|.|TRBV5-1|.
TGCGCCAGCAGCTTGGAGGGCTATAGCAATCAGCCCCAGCATTTT
CASSLEGYSNQPQHF
>TRBJ1-1|.|TRBV6-6|TRBD1
TGTGCCAGCAGTTCCCCGGACAGGGGTAAAGGCACTGAAGCTTTCTTT
CASSSPDRGKGTEAFF
>TRBJ2-5|.|TRBV14|.
TGTGCCAGCAGCCAAGCCCCTCAAGAGACCCAGTACTTC
CASSQAPQETQYF
>TRBJ2-5|once|TRBV28|TRBD1
TGTGCCAGCAGGGGGACAGCTCAAGAGACCCAGTACTTC
CASRGTAQETQYF
>TRBJ2-2|.|TRBV27|.
TGTGCCAGCAGTTTATTCGCGAGGGACACCTACACCGGGGAGCTGTTTTTT
CASSLFARDTYTGELFF
>TRBJ2-7|.|TRBV4-2|TRBD2
TGTGCCAGCAGCCCTCAACTAGCGGGAGGCTACGAGCAGTACTTC
CASSPQLAGGYEQYF
>TRBJ2-1|.|TRBV5-1|.
TGCGCCAGCAGCTTAGCGGTGAGCTCCTACAATGAGCAGTTCTTC
CASSLAVSSYNEQFF
>TRBJ2-5|.|TRBV30|.
TGTGCCTGGAGTGTACGGGTCCCAGAGACCCAGTACTTC
CAWSVRVPETQYF
>TRBJ2-2|.|TRBV10-3|TRBD1
TGTGCCTCACGGACAGGGGGAACCGGGGAGCTGTTTTTT
CASRTGGTGELFF
>TRBJ2-2|.|TRBV2|.
TGTGCCAGCAGTGTGGGTGCCGGGGAGCTGTTTTTT
CASSVGAGELFF
>TRBJ2-5|.|TRBV30|TRBD2
TGTGCCTGGAGTCCCCCCACTAGCGGGGTTCTCCAAGAGACCCAGTACTTC
CAWSPPTSGVLQETQYF
>TRBJ2-5|.|TRBV5-1|TRBD2
TGCGCCAGCAGCTTGGCTAGCGGGGGGGTCCAAGAGACCCAGTACTTC
CASSLASGGVQETQYF
>TRBJ2-3|.|TRBV12-5|TRBD2
TGTGCTAGTGGCCTAGGGGCGGGAGGTGTAGATACGCAGTATTTT
CASGLGAGGVDTQYF
>TRBJ2-1|.|TRBV11-3|TRBD2
TGTGCCAGCAGCTTACTTTTAGCGGGAGTTATGTTCTTC
CASSLLLAGVMFF
>TRBJ1-4|.|TRBV9|.
TGTGCCAGCAGCCTCCGACAGGAGTGGAATGAAAAACTGTTTTTT
CASSLRQEWNEKLFF
>TRBJ2-7|.|TRBV2|.
TGTGCCAGCAGTGATTGGGTGCCGCCCTTGGAGCAGTACTTC
CASSDWVPPLEQYF